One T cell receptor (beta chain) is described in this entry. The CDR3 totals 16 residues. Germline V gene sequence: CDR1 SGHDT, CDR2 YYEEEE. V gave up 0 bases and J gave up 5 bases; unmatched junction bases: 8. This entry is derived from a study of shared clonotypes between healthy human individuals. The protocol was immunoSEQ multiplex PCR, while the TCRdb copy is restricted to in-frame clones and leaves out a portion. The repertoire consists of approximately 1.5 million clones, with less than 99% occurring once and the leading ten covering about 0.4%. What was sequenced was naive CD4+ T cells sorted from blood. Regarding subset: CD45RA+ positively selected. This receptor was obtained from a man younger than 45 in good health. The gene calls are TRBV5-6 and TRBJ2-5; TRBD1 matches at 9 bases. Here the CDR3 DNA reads TGTGCCAGCAGCTTGGCCTTAACAGGGGGCTTGGAGACCCAGTACTTC. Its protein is CASSLALTGGLETQYF.